The rows below give T cell receptor beta chains drawn from one sample of a study of human T cells and chemical hapten exposure. Using its own MiXCR run on the RACE reads, TCRdb lists one record per CDR3 protein. The table records around 53,000 distinct CDR3 sequences, 8% to 9.5% of them present only once. The input for sequencing was whole blood, taken in connection with sensitization to the hapten diphenylcyclopropenone (DPC). These receptors all stem from a woman in her forties or fifties with alopecia areata. Some clones in this sample may be carry-over from other donors' samples. The CDR3 runs from the conserved cysteine through the conserved F or W. D genes are given only for firm matches. Clone size is shown for a subset of rows, as once, few, many or a class of expanded clone.

many	TRBV4-3	NA	TRBJ1-4	TGCGCCAGCAGCCAAGATAATTACCCTAATGAAAAACTGTTTTTT	CASSQDNYPNEKLFF
NA	TRBV12-3/TRBV12-4	TRBD2	TRBJ2-1	TGTGCCAGCAGTTTCACTAGCGGGAGTATAGAGCAGTTCTTC	CASSFTSGSIEQFF
many	TRBV7-9	NA	TRBJ2-5	TGTGCCAGCAGCTTAAACCTTTATGGGACCCAGTACTTC	CASSLNLYGTQYF
NA	TRBV25-1	TRBD2	TRBJ2-2	TGTGCCAGCAGTGAATATAGCGGGATCAACACCGGGGAGCTGTTTTTT	CASSEYSGINTGELFF
many	TRBV20-1	NA	TRBJ2-7	TGCAGTGCTAGAGATACAGGGCAAGGGGGCTACGAGCAGTACTTC	CSARDTGQGGYEQYF
many	TRBV6-1	NA	TRBJ2-2	TGTGCCAGCAGAAACACTAGGGGGGCTACAAACACCGGGGAGCTGTTTTTT	CASRNTRGATNTGELFF
many	TRBV6-5	TRBD2	TRBJ2-2	TGTGCCAGCACCCTCTTCGGACTAGCGGGACAATACGGGGAGCTGTTTTTT	CASTLFGLAGQYGELFF
many	TRBV6-5	NA	TRBJ1-2	TGTGCCAGCAGCTCCACAGTCACTGGCTACACCTTC	CASSSTVTGYTF
many	TRBV27	NA	TRBJ1-4	TGTGCCAGCAGTTTAAATTTCCGGGATGAAAAACTGTTTTTT	CASSLNFRDEKLFF
NA	TRBV5-6	TRBD1	TRBJ2-7	TGTGCCAGCAGTACAGGGGGCTTCTACGAGCAGTACTTC	CASSTGGFYEQYF
few	TRBV20-1	NA	TRBJ1-5	TGCAGTGCTGTCTCCTACCAGGACCAGCCCCAGCATTTT	CSAVSYQDQPQHF
many	TRBV20-1	NA	TRBJ1-6	TGCAGTGCTGGGAGGGGATCCCAGGATAATTCACCCCTCCACTTT	CSAGRGSQDNSPLHF
few	TRBV28	NA	TRBJ1-6	TGTGCCATTACACAACGTTCACCCCTCCACTTT	CAITQRSPLHF
many	TRBV7-9	NA	TRBJ1-1	TGTGCCAGCAGCAAAATGACAGGATCGGTAACGGCTTTCTTT	CASSKMTGSVTAFF
few	TRBV10-3	NA	TRBJ2-2	TGTGCCATCAGTGAGCCCCGGGCGGGTACGAACACCGGGGAGCTGTTTTTT	CAISEPRAGTNTGELFF
many	TRBV7-2	NA	TRBJ2-7	TGTGCCAGCAGTTATGGTGTAAATGCGGTGGGAGAGCAGTACTTC	CASSYGVNAVGEQYF
many	TRBV5-5	NA	TRBJ2-1	TGTGCCAGCAGCCCGACTAGATCTGTTGAGCAGTTCTTC	CASSPTRSVEQFF
NA	TRBV2	TRBD1	TRBJ1-1	TGTGCCAGCAGTGCCGGGACAGTCACTGAAGCTTTCTTT	CASSAGTVTEAFF
NA	TRBV5-1	TRBD2	TRBJ2-1	TGCGCCAGCAGCTACGGACTAGCGGGAGGGCACAATGAGCAGTTCTTC	CASSYGLAGGHNEQFF
many	TRBV18	NA	TRBJ1-6	TGTGCCAGCTCACCAGGGCAGCTTAATTCACCCCTCCACTTT	CASSPGQLNSPLHF
few	TRBV18	NA	TRBJ1-1	TGTGCCAGCTCACCTTTGACAGTGAACACTGAAGCTTTCTTT	CASSPLTVNTEAFF
many	TRBV4-2	NA	TRBJ2-2	TGTGCCAGCAGCCAAGATGGGGCGTCGACCGGGGAGCTGTTTTTT	CASSQDGASTGELFF
many	TRBV29-1	NA	TRBJ2-7	TGCAGCGTTGAAGATGACGGCTACGAGCAGTACTTC	CSVEDDGYEQYF
many	TRBV18	NA	TRBJ1-3	TGTGCCAGCTCACGCTATGAGGGCTCTGGAAACACCATATATTTT	CASSRYEGSGNTIYF
few	TRBV20-1	NA	TRBJ1-1	TGCAGTGCTAGCAGGGGCTTCACTGAAGCTTTCTTT	CSASRGFTEAFF
many	TRBV20-1	TRBD1	TRBJ2-6	TGCAGTGCCAACAGGGGAAGAAGTGGGGCCAACGTCCTGACTTTC	CSANRGRSGANVLTF
many	TRBV29-1	NA	TRBJ2-1	TGCAGCGTTGTACTGGGACAAAACTACAATGAGCAGTTCTTC	CSVVLGQNYNEQFF
many	TRBV2	TRBD2	TRBJ2-1	TGTGCCAGCAGTGTTCGGGAGGCCTCCTACAATGAGCAGTTCTTC	CASSVREASYNEQFF
NA	TRBV3-1	NA	TRBJ2-5	TGTGCCAGCAGCCAAGGCCTTAGATTCGAGACCCAGTACTTC	CASSQGLRFETQYF
many	TRBV28	TRBD1	TRBJ1-1	TGTGCCAGCAGGGAAAGCGGGACAGACCGCGGAGCTTTCTTT	CASRESGTDRGAFF
many	TRBV20-1	NA	TRBJ1-5	TGCAGTGCTAGAGAGACTTCAGGCTATAAGGGGCAGCCCCAGCATTTT	CSARETSGYKGQPQHF
many	TRBV7-2	NA	TRBJ1-6	TGTGCCAGCAGCTTAATGGGAGCAGGGACTTCCTTAGGATCACCCCTCCACTTT	CASSLMGAGTSLGSPLHF
many	TRBV20-1	NA	TRBJ1-5	TGCAGTGTTTTGGGGGGCAATCAGCCCCAGCATTTT	CSVLGGNQPQHF
many	TRBV7-9	TRBD1	TRBJ2-1	TGTGCCAGCAGCCGGGGGACAGGGATTATTCGAGAGAATGAGCAGTTCTTC	CASSRGTGIIRENEQFF
few	TRBV28	NA	TRBJ1-5	TGTGCCAGCAGTTTTGTCCGGCATAATCAGCCCCAGCATTTT	CASSFVRHNQPQHF
many	TRBV20-1	NA	TRBJ2-5	TGCAGTGCTAGAGATATAAGCGGGACCCAGTACTTC	CSARDISGTQYF
many	TRBV28	TRBD1	TRBJ2-7	TGTGCCAGCAGTCCCGGACAGGCGCCTTTTGAGTTGCAGTACTTC	CASSPGQAPFELQYF
few	TRBV3-1	NA	TRBJ1-1	TGTGCCAGCAGCCAAGCCTGGGGAGGGACTGAAGCTTTCTTT	CASSQAWGGTEAFF
many	TRBV5-6	NA	TRBJ2-3	TGTGCCAGCAGCCCAAGTGGGACCCCCGATGGCACAGATACGCAGTATTTT	CASSPSGTPDGTDTQYF
many	TRBV7-2	TRBD2	TRBJ2-3	TGTGCCAGCAGCTTAGGCCCTAGCGGGACCACAGATACGCAGTATTTT	CASSLGPSGTTDTQYF
many	TRBV29-1	TRBD2	TRBJ2-7	TGCAGCGTTGGCCCCAAGGCGGGAGGCTACGAGCAGTACTTC	CSVGPKAGGYEQYF
many	TRBV24-1	NA	TRBJ2-7	TGTGCCACCAGTGAGGGCACCTCCTACGAGCAGTACTTC	CATSEGTSYEQYF
many	TRBV27	NA	TRBJ1-1	TGTGCCAGCAGTTTAACCAGGGTGACTGAAGCTTTCTTT	CASSLTRVTEAFF
many	TRBV3-1	NA	TRBJ2-1	TGTGCCAGCAGCCAAGGGAGAAACAATGAGCAGTTCTTC	CASSQGRNNEQFF
many	TRBV6-2/TRBV6-3	NA	TRBJ2-1	TGTGCCAGCAGCGAGAGCTCCTACAATGAGCAGTTCTTC	CASSESSYNEQFF